This passage covers 8 T cell receptor beta chains from one sample sequenced in a study of OX40 agonist ivuxolimab in advanced cancers. Using immunoSEQ multiplex PCR, the repertoire was profiled, and TCRdb retains in-frame clones only, with some absent. The sample holds around 99,000 clones, around 90% seen once. The starting material was CD4+ or CD8+ T cells sorted from blood, obtained in a trial of the OX40 agonist ivuxolimab. The receptors shown here come from an adult with an advanced solid tumor such as melanoma, head and neck, liver or kidney cancer.

In nucleotides, the CDR3 is TGTGCCAGCAGCTTACGGGGGACCGTTACCTACGAGCAGTACTTC. Protein: CASSLRGTVTYEQYF. The V call is TRBV7-2, the J call TRBJ2-7, with a weak D call TRBD2 (6 bases). The V gene lost 2 bases and the J gene lost 2 bases, with 13 bases spanning the gap. The CDR3 has 15 amino acids. Germline assignment: CDR1 SGHTA and CDR2 FQGNSA.

For the CDR3, the DNA is TGTGCCAGCAGTATACCTACCACGGCCATATATTTT. It translates to CASSIPTTAIYF. The chain has TRBV28 and TRBJ1-3; no clear D gene. The CDR3 contains 12 residues. Germline CDR1 is MDHEN and CDR2 is SYDVKM. V was shortened by 5 bases and J by 11 bases, with 13 bases between the two germline ends.

This chain links TRBV7-2 with TRBJ1-4; 9 positions agree with TRBD1. Trimming cost V 9 bases and J 6 bases; bases outside gene matches: 5. Per the germline V gene, CDR1 is SGHTA and CDR2 is FQGNSA. The CDR3 contains 13 residues. The CDR3 spells CARGQGSHEKLFF. CDR3 DNA sequence: TGTGCCAGAGGACAGGGGTCACATGAAAAACTGTTTTTT.

This chain connects TRBV4-1 to TRBJ2-4, with TRBD2 matching 8 bases. Germline V gives CDR1 MGHRA, CDR2 YSYEKL. The CDR3 length is 17 residues. Losses at the gene ends were 2 bases for V and 6 bases for J; bases not matched to a gene: 12. The CDR3 DNA sequence: TGCGCCAGCAGCCAATTCACTAGCGGACGGGGGGGAAACATTCAGTACTTC. Translating gives CASSQFTSGRGGNIQYF.

V usage is TRBV15 and J usage is TRBJ2-7; D is unresolved. The V end lost 5 bases, the J end lost 0 bases, and 11 bases lay between the germline ends. Germline assignment: CDR1 LNHNV and CDR2 YYDKDF (reference sequence). The CDR3 sequence is 14 residues long. Written as DNA, the CDR3 is TGTGCCACCAGCGGCGACTTAAGCTCCTACGAGCAGTACTTC. The encoded protein is CATSGDLSSYEQYF.

This clone was seen once. This chain links TRBV5-1 with TRBJ2-3; the match to TRBD2 covers 9 bases. The CDR3 runs 15 residues. Unmatched junction bases numbered 4, after V lost 4 bases and J lost 1 base. Germline lookup yields CDR1 SGHRS and CDR2 YFSETQ. The CDR3 loop reads CASSALAGGTDTQYF. The CDR3 nucleotides read TGCGCCAGCAGCGCCTTAGCGGGGGGCACAGATACGCAGTATTTT. Looking up the rest from reference TRBV5-1 and TRBJ2-3 gives the full variable domain: KAGVTQTPRYLIKTRGQQVTLSCSPISGHRSVSWYQQTPGQGLQFLFEYFSETQRNKGNFPGRFSGRQFSNSRSEMNVSTLELGDSALYLCASSALAGGTDTQYFGPGTRLTVL.

V is TRBV7-9 and J is TRBJ1-2; the D gene is possibly TRBD1 (5 bases). The V gene lost 6 bases and the J gene lost 3 bases, with 20 bases spanning the gap. The germline V gene has CDR1 SEHNR and CDR2 FQNEAQ (reference sequence). The CDR3 has 16 amino acids. The CDR3 DNA reads as TGTGCCAGCAGGGGGGAAACATCCCGAGGGTACTATGGCTACACCTTC. This sequence encodes CASRGETSRGYYGYTF.

This chain uses TRBV27 with TRBJ1-6; D is uncertain. The CDR3 consists of 16 residues. The germline V gene encodes CDR1 MNHEY and CDR2 SMNVEV (reference sequence). V lost 0 bases and J lost 6, with 12 bases in between. The CDR3 loop reads CASSLSPLALNSPLHF. CDR3 DNA: TGTGCCAGCAGTTTATCCCCCTTGGCCCTTAATTCACCCCTCCACTTT.